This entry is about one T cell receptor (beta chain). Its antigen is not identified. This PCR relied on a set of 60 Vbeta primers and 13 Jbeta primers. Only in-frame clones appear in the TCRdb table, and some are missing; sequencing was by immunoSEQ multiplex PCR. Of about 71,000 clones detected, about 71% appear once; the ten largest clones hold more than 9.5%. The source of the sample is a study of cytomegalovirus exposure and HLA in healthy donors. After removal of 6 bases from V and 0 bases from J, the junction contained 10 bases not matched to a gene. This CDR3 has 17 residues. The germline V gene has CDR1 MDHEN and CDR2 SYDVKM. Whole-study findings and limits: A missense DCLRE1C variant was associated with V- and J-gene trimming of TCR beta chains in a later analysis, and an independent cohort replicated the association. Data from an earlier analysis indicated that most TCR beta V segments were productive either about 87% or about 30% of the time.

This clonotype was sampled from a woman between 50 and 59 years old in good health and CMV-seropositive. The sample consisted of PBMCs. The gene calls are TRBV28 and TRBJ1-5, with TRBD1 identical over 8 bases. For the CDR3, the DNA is TGTGCCAGCAGATCCGGGACAGGCCTTTATAGCAATCAGCCCCAGCATTTT. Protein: CASRSGTGLYSNQPQHF.